Following are 20 T cell receptor beta chains from one sample sequenced in a study of tumor-infiltrating lymphocytes in primary liver carcinoma. Both RNA and DNA were isolated together from roughly 20-30 mg of bulk tissue that had not been sorted. With a constant-region primer, TCR beta cDNA was made from approximately 520 ng of total RNA. It was through three nested multiplex PCR rounds of slightly modified ARM-PCR that TCR beta libraries arose. The first two PCR rounds, around 10 cycles each, used TRBV1-TRBV30 forward primers and a C-beta reverse primer. MiXCR, applied by TCRdb to the multiplex PCR reads, yields one record per CDR3 protein. The data hold 75,000 or so distinct CDR3 sequences, with about 70% observed a single time. The source material was liver tumor tissue from sampling region 4. Subset: tumor region T4, right-lateral pole. The receptors were sampled from a middle-aged man with primary liver carcinoma and hepatitis B virus infection.

Comment on this clonotype: Given a much more abundant clone one base away, this may be a read error. The chain joins TRBV7-9 to TRBJ1-6; perhaps TRBD1 as D (5 bases). Germline-derived CDR1 and CDR2 are SEHNR and FQNEAQ (reference sequence). CDR3 length: 14 residues. V was trimmed by 5 bases and J by 8 bases, leaving 13 bases between them. DNA for the CDR3: TGTGCCAGCAGCACCCGACCGGGACATTCACCCCTCCACTTT. This sequence encodes CASSTRPGHSPLHF.

On this clonotype: Relative to the germline gene, one junction end is altered; a read error may explain this. This rearrangement joins TRBV14 to TRBJ2-3, with TRBD2 matching over 9 bases. CDR1 is SGHDN and CDR2 is FVKESK in the germline V gene. The CDR3 covers 17 residues. The CDR3 spells CASSLDVAGVSTDTQYF. The CDR3 bases are TGTGCTAGCAGCCTAGATGTAGCGGGAGTGAGTACAGATACGCAGTATTTT.

About this clonotype: With a much larger clone just one base away, this may be a read error. V and J are TRBV28 and TRBJ2-3, with a tentative D call TRBD2 (6 bases). CDR3 size: 13 residues. From germline, CDR1 is MDHEN and CDR2 SYDVKM. CDR3 sequence reads: CVSSQGLTDTQYF. CDR3 DNA sequence: TGTGTCAGCAGTCAGGGACTCACAGATACGCAGTATTTT.

As for this clonotype: This CDR3 fails to terminate in the conserved phenylalanine or tryptophan, so it likely reflects a read error. The chain joins TRBV11-2 to TRBJ2-2, with TRBD2 identical over 9 bases. The CDR3 contains 16 residues. Looked up from germline, CDR1 is SGHAT and CDR2 is FQNNGV. CDR3 loop: CARSLVALAGTGELFV. CDR3 coding DNA: TGTGCCAGAAGCTTAGTGGCGCTAGCGGGGACCGGGGAGCTGTTTGTT.

This clonotype was counted a few times. The J gene is TRBJ2-7, the V gene TRBV20-1; 13 bases match TRBD2. This CDR3 has 15 amino acids. With 6 bases clipped from V and 5 bases from J, the junction kept 10 bases outside the gene matches. Germline V gene sequence: CDR1 DFQATT, CDR2 SNEGSKA (reference sequence). CDR3 amino acids: CSAPRTSGRAHEQYF. CDR3 sequence (DNA): TGCAGTGCCCCTAGGACTAGCGGGAGAGCCCACGAGCAGTACTTC.

Worth noting for this clonotype: No conserved phenylalanine or tryptophan is present at the end of the CDR3, so a read error is the likely explanation. The chain recombines TRBV19 with TRBJ2-6; 7 bases agree with TRBD1. The CDR3 totals 16 residues. With V trimmed by 7 bases and J by 2 bases, 8 bases remained unmatched. In germline, CDR1 is LNHDA, CDR2 SQIVND (reference sequence). In DNA form, the CDR3 reads TGTGCCAGTACCACAACCACAGGGGCTGGGGCCAACGTCCTGACTTAC. This sequence encodes CASTTTTGAGANVLTY.

This clonotype was recorded once. One end of the junction does not line up with germline, which may come from a read error. The J gene is TRBJ2-1, the V gene TRBV11-2; 7 positions agree with TRBD1. CDR1 and CDR2 from the germline V gene are SGHAT and FQNNGV. CDR3 length equals 15 residues. The CDR3 spells CASSLQGPTGNEQFF. DNA for the CDR3: TGTGCCAGCAGCTTACAAGGACCGACAGGGAATGAGCAATTCTTC.

With respect to this clonotype: A read error may produce the germline difference seen at one junction end. The V call is TRBV6-5, the J call TRBJ1-1; 7 nucleotides align to TRBD1. Germline V gene data show CDR1 as MNHEY and CDR2 as SVGAGI. The CDR3 totals 15 residues. The CDR3 loop is CDSSRGTAMNTEAFF. Written as DNA, the CDR3 is TGTGACAGCAGCAGGGGGACAGCTATGAACACTGAAGCTTTCTTT.

This chain uses TRBV19 with TRBJ2-5; D may be TRBD1 (7 bases). Germline V CDR1 and CDR2: LNHDA, SQIVND (reference sequence). The CDR3 extends over 12 amino acids. The CDR3 sequence: CATGDSRETQYF. CDR3 sequence (DNA): TGTGCTACGGGGGACAGCCGGGAGACCCAGTACTTC. Supplemented by reference TRBV19 and TRBJ2-5, the full variable domain reads DGGITQSPKYLFRKEGQNVTLSCEQNLNHDAMYWYRQDPGQGLRLIYYSQIVNDFQKGDIAEGYSVSREKKESFPLTVTSAQKNPTAFYLCATGDSRETQYFGPGTRLLVL.

The chain is built from TRBV7-2 and TRBJ2-1, with D perhaps matching TRBD2 (5 bases). CDR1 is SGHTA, CDR2 FQGNSA, per germline. This CDR3 has 14 residues. V was clipped by 3 bases and J by 8 bases, with 14 bases between them. DNA of the CDR3: TGTGCCAGCAGCTTGTGGGAGTTTCAGGATGAGCAGTTCTTC. Its translation: CASSLWEFQDEQFF.

Note on this clonotype: The conserved final phenylalanine or tryptophan is absent from the CDR3, which likely points to a read error. This chain joins TRBV11-2 and TRBJ2-7; no firm D call. CDR1 and CDR2 from the germline V gene are SGHAT and FQNNGV. This CDR3 region has 14 residues. Written as DNA, the CDR3 is TGTACCAGCAGCTTACAACTTACTTCCTACGAGCAGTACCTA. It encodes CTSSLQLTSYEQYL.

J is TRBJ2-3 and V is TRBV11-2, with D perhaps matching TRBD1 or TRBD2 (5 bases each). This CDR3 is 16 amino acids long. Germline CDR1 and CDR2: SGHAT and FQNNGV. Trimming took 1 base from V and 3 from J, leaving 14 bases between them. CDR3 nucleotides: TGTGCCAGCAGCTTAGGGGGACCGGCGTGGACAGATACGCAGTATTTT. As protein: CASSLGGPAWTDTQYF.

With respect to this clonotype: An end of the junction differs from the germline gene, which may be a read error. This rearrangement joins TRBV29-1 to TRBJ2-5, with TRBD1 matching 8 bases. Germline loops: CDR1 SQVTM, CDR2 ANQGSEA. This CDR3 region has 14 residues. CDR3 in DNA: TGCAGCGCAAGACAGGGGATGAAGCAAGAGACCAAGTACTTT. Residues: CSARQGMKQETKYF.

In this sample, this clonotype turned up once. One end of the junction is discordant with germline, which a read error may explain. This CDR3 reads CVSSRVRQETQYF. The CDR3 bases are TGTGTCAGCAGCCGGGTCAGGCAAGAGACCCAGTACTTC. This sequence joins TRBV5-4 and TRBJ2-5; unclear D gene. Germline CDR1 and CDR2: SGHNT and YYREEE (reference sequence). The CDR3 totals 13 residues.

Note on this clonotype: A read error may produce the germline difference seen at one junction end. This rearrangement joins TRBV11-2 to TRBJ2-1, with 10 bases fitting TRBD2. This CDR3 spans 16 amino acids. Per the germline V gene, CDR1 is SGHAT and CDR2 is FQNNGV. The CDR3 reads CTSSYSSTSGRGGGFF. In nucleotides, the CDR3 is TGTACCAGCAGCTACTCTTCGACCAGCGGGAGGGGAGGCGGATTCTTC. The entire variable domain, with the rest obtained from reference TRBV11-2 and TRBJ2-1, is as follows: EAGVAQSPRYKIIEKRQSVAFWCNPISGHATLYWYQQILGQGPKLLIQFQNNGVVDDSQLPKDRFSAERLKGVDSTLKIQPAKLEDSAVYLCTSSYSSTSGRGGGFFGPGTRLTVL.

As regards this clonotype: One junction end disagrees with the germline gene, perhaps due to a read error. V is TRBV6-1 and J is TRBJ2-3; 9 bases align to TRBD2. From germline, CDR1 is MNHNS and CDR2 SASEGT. The CDR3 has 18 amino acids. As DNA, the CDR3 is TGTGGCAGCAGTGAAAACACAGGAGCTAGCGGGAACACAGATACGCAGTATTTT. It is translated as CGSSENTGASGNTDTQYF.

This clonotype was picked up one time. A clone one base away is much larger, so this may be a read error. The chain joins TRBV28 to TRBJ2-3; TRBD1 matches 9 bases. CDR1 and CDR2 from the germline V gene are MDHEN and SYDVKM. This CDR3 has 17 residues. The CDR3 DNA sequence: TGTGCCAGCAGTTTATCCCCGCACAGGGGGCAGGAAGATACGCACTATTTT. Translated, it gives CASSLSPHRGQEDTHYF.

A single count supports this clonotype. V and J are TRBV20-1 and TRBJ1-1, with TRBD1 as a possible D gene (6 bases). The CDR3 runs to 14 residues. Germline V lookup: CDR1 DFQATT, CDR2 SNEGSKA (reference sequence). The V gene lost 0 bases and the J gene lost 2 bases, with 10 bases spanning the gap. In DNA, the CDR3 is TGCAGTGCTAGAGATCACAGGGCCAACACTGAAGCTTTCTTT. Translated, it gives CSARDHRANTEAFF.

Concerning this clonotype: One end of the junction is discordant with germline, which a read error may explain. CDR3 sequence reads: CACSIDRDRVGTGELFF. The CDR3 DNA sequence: TGTGCCTGCAGCATTGATCGGGACAGGGTCGGCACAGGGGAGCTGTTTTTT. V is TRBV11-2 and J is TRBJ2-2, with 9 bases matching TRBD1. CDR1 is SGHAT and CDR2 is FQNNGV in the germline V gene. CDR3 size: 17 residues.

The chain has TRBV29-1 and TRBJ2-3, with 9 bases that match TRBD2. V gave up 5 bases and J gave up 2 bases; unmatched junction bases: 2. The CDR3 loop spans 13 amino acids. Looked up from germline, CDR1 is SQVTM and CDR2 is ANQGSEA. CDR3 protein: CSVLAGTTDTQYF. As DNA, the CDR3 is TGCAGCGTTCTAGCGGGGACCACAGATACGCAGTATTTT.